This note documents a single T cell receptor (beta chain) sequence. Antigen unknown. The data were obtained in a study of cytomegalovirus exposure and HLA in healthy donors. Points from the study as a whole: In a later analysis, compared with equally common non-associated chains, HLA-associated beta chains were more expanded.

Trimming cost V 0 bases and J 7 bases, with 16 bases left between them. Per the germline V gene, CDR1 is SGDLS and CDR2 is YYNGEE. The CDR3 consists of 16 residues. Primers included in the PCR were 60 Vbeta and 13 Jbeta primers. Produced via immunoSEQ multiplex PCR; TCRdb's table is partial and in-frame only. The sample has some 130,000 clones; roughly 8.8% are singletons. The sequenced sample was PBMCs. The genes are TRBV9 and TRBJ2-2; D unresolved. The source is a woman aged 40 to 50 in good health and CMV-seropositive. CDR3 in amino acids: CASSVEASPTGGELFF. CDR3 nucleotides: TGTGCCAGCAGCGTAGAGGCTTCCCCAACGGGCGGGGAGCTGTTTTTT. The full variable domain, in which reference TRBV9 and TRBJ2-2 provide the parts outside the CDR3, is DSGVTQTPKHLITATGQRVTLRCSPRSGDLSVYWYQQSLDQGLQFLIQYYNGEERAKGNILERFSAQQFPDLHSELNLSSLELGDSALYFCASSVEASPTGGELFFGEGSRLTVL.